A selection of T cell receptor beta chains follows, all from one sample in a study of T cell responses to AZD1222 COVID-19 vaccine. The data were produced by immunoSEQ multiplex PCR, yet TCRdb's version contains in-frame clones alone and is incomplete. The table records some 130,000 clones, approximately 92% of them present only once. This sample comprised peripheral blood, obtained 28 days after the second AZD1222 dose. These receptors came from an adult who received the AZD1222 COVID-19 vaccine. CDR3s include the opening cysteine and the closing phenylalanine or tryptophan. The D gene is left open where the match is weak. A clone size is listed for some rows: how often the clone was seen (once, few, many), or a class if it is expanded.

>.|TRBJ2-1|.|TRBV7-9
TGTGCCAGCAGCCGGACCGAGAGCTCCTACAATGAGCAGTTCTTC
CASSRTESSYNEQFF
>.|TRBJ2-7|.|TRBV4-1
TGCGCCAGCAGCCAAGATGGGAGCTCCGAGCAGTACTTC
CASSQDGSSEQYF
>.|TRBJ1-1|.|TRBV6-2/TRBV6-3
TGTGCCAGCAGTTACGCCTGGGGGTCTGAAGCTTTCTTT
CASSYAWGSEAFF
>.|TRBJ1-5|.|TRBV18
TGTGCCAGCTCACCCGGGTGGGATAGCAATCAGCCCCAGCATTTT
CASSPGWDSNQPQHF
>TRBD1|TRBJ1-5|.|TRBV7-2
TGTGCCAGCAGCGCAACAGGGGGCCATCAGCCCCAGCATTTT
CASSATGGHQPQHF
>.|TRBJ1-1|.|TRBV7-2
TGTGCCAGCAGCTTTGTGTTTGGGGGTGAAGCTTTCTTT
CASSFVFGGEAFF
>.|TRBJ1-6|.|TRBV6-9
TGTGCCAGCTCCCGGAGGGTTCGGAGCTCCTATAATTCACCCCTCCACTTT
CASSRRVRSSYNSPLHF
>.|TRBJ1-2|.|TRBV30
TGTGCCTGGAAAAAGCCCCTCAACTATGGCTACACCTTC
CAWKKPLNYGYTF
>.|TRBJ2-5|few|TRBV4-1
TGCGCCAGCAGCCAAGTTTTCGGGGACGAGACCCAGTACTTC
CASSQVFGDETQYF
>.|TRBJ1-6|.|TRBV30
TGTGCCTGGAGTGTAAGTGCACTGGGTAGCTCACCCCTCCACTTT
CAWSVSALGSSPLHF
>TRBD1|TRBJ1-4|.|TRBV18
TGTGCCAGCTCACAGGGGGCGGTGGAAAAACTGTTTTTT
CASSQGAVEKLFF
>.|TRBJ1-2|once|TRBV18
TGTGCCAGCTCACCGAACAGCCCCACAGGGAACCCCTATGGCTACACCTTC
CASSPNSPTGNPYGYTF
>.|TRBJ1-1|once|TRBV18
TGTGCCAGCTGCTCCGAGGTGGGGGCGAACACTGAAGCTTTCTTT
CASCSEVGANTEAFF
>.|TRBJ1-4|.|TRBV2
TGTGCCAGCAGTGAACGGGTGGCAGTTGAAAAACTGTTTTTT
CASSERVAVEKLFF
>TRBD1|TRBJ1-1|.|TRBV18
TGTGCCAGCTCACCCCAAGGACAGGGGGTCATGAACACTGAAGCTTTCTTT
CASSPQGQGVMNTEAFF
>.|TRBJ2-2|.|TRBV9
TGTGCCAGCAGCCTTAGCGTAGACGCGAACACCGGGGAGCTGTTTTTT
CASSLSVDANTGELFF
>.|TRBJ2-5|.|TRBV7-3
TGTGCCAGCAGCTTAACCGACGGGGTGGGCGGAGAGACCCAGTACTTC
CASSLTDGVGGETQYF
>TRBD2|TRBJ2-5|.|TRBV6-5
TGTGCCAGCAGTTACGGCACCGACACGGGGGGAGAGACCCAGTACTTC
CASSYGTDTGGETQYF
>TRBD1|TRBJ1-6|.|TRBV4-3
TGCGCCAGCAGCCAAACCCCAGGGACAGGGGTTTCACCCCTCCACTTT
CASSQTPGTGVSPLHF
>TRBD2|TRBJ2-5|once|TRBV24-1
TGTGCCACCAGTGATGGGGGGGGAGTGTGGGAGACCCAGTACTTC
CATSDGGGVWETQYF
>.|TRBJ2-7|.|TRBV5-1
TGCGCCAGCAGCTTGGAGCCCGACTTGGACGAGCAGTACTTC
CASSLEPDLDEQYF
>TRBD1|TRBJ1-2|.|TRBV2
TGTGCCAGCAGTGCCCGGACAGGGGGCAACTATGGCTACACCTTC
CASSARTGGNYGYTF
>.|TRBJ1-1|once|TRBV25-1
TGTGCCAGCAGTGAAGTGGGTAAGCCTGAAGCTTTCTTT
CASSEVGKPEAFF
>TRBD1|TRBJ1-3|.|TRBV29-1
TGCAGCGTTGTTGGGAGAATTGGACAGGGAATAGAAAACACCATATATTTT
CSVVGRIGQGIENTIYF
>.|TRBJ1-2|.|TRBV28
TGTGCCAGCAGTTTATGGGACGGGGAGGCTAACTATGGCTACACCTTC
CASSLWDGEANYGYTF
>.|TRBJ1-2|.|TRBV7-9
TGTGCCAGCAGCTTCTTTCCAGACTATGGCTACACCTTC
CASSFFPDYGYTF
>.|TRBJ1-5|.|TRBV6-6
TGTGCCAGCAGTTACTCCGCGCCGGCCCAGCATTTT
CASSYSAPAQHF
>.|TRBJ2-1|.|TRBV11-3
TGTGCCAGCAGTTCGAATGAGCAGTTCTTC
CASSSNEQFF
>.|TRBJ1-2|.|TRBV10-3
TGTGCCATCAGGACCTCGGACTATGGCTACACCTTC
CAIRTSDYGYTF
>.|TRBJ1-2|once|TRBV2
TGTGCCAGCAGTGGGACAGATATGAGTGGCTACACCTTC
CASSGTDMSGYTF
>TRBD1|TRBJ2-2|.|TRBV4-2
TGTGCCAGCAGCCGAGGAGGGACAGGGGCGAACACCGGGGAGCTGTTTTTT
CASSRGGTGANTGELFF
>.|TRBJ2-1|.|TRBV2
TGTGCCAGCCCTGCAACCATAATAGGGGACACAAAGTACAATGAGCAGTTCTTC
CASPATIIGDTKYNEQFF
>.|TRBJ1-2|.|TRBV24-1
TGTGCCACCAGCTACCAAGATGGCTACACCTTC
CATSYQDGYTF
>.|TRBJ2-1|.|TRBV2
TGTGCCAGCAGTCCGAATTCGGGGGATGAGCAGTTCTTC
CASSPNSGDEQFF
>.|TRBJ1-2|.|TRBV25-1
TGTGCCAGCAGTGCCGACACCTCCTATGGCTACACCTTC
CASSADTSYGYTF
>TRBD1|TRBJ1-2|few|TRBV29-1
TGCAGCGCCGGACAGGGCGGCGGGGGCTACACCTTC
CSAGQGGGGYTF
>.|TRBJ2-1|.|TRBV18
TGTGCCAGCTCACCACCCGGCGGGATCCTCTACAATGAGCAGTTCTTC
CASSPPGGILYNEQFF
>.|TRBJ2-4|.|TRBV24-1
TGTGCCACCAGTGATTCGCGGCAACTAGCCAAAAACATTCAGTACTTC
CATSDSRQLAKNIQYF
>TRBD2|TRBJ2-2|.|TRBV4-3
TGCGCCAGCAGCCAAGATTGGACTAGCGGACCTAACACCGGGGAGCTGTTTTTT
CASSQDWTSGPNTGELFF
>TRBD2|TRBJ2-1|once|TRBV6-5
TGTGCCAGCAGTTACTCGGGCGGGGGGCTCGAAGGTGAGCAGTTCTTC
CASSYSGGGLEGEQFF
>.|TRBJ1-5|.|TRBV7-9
TGTGCCAGCAGCGTACAGGGAAATCAGCCCCAGCATTTT
CASSVQGNQPQHF
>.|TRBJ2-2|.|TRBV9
TGTGCCAGCAGCGTAGAGGGGACCGGGGAGCTGTTTTTT
CASSVEGTGELFF
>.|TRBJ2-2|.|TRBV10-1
TGCGCCAGCAGTGAGGAGGGGTCGGACACCGGGGAGCTGTTTTTT
CASSEEGSDTGELFF
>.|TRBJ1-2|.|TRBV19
TGTGCCAGTAGTAGAGGGAGGGATTTCCATGGCTACACCTTC
CASSRGRDFHGYTF
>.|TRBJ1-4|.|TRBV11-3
TGTGCCAGCAGCCCGGGTGAAAAACTGTTTTTT
CASSPGEKLFF
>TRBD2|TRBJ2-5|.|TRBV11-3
TGTGCCAGCAGCTCCGGGGGGGGCCTAGCCAGCACGGAGACCCAGTACTTC
CASSSGGGLASTETQYF
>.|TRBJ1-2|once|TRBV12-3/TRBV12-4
TGTGCCAGCAGTTTAGCAGGGGCCTATGGCTACACCTTC
CASSLAGAYGYTF
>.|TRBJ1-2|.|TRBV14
TGTGCCAGCAGCCAGTTGGTTCACGATGGCTACACCTTC
CASSQLVHDGYTF
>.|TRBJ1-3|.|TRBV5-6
TGTGCCAGCAGCCCCGGGCAGGGTTACACCATATATTTT
CASSPGQGYTIYF
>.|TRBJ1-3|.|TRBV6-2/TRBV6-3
TGTGCCAGCAGCTCGCTTGGAAACACCATATATTTT
CASSSLGNTIYF
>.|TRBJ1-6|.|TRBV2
TGTGCCAGCGGCTCGGGGGGCTCCTATAATTCACCCCTCCACTTT
CASGSGGSYNSPLHF
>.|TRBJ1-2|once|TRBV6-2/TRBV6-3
TGTGCCAGCAGCCGTCCAGACACCGGGATTTATGGCTACACCTTC
CASSRPDTGIYGYTF
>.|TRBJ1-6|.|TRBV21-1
TGTGGAAGGTTAAGGGGACAGGGAGGAACCTATAATTCACCCCTCCACTTT
CGRLRGQGGTYNSPLHF
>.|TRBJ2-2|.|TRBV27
TGTGCCAGCAGTTTGGACAGTTACACCGGGGAGCTGTTTTTT
CASSLDSYTGELFF
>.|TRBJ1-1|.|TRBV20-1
TGCAGTGCCAACAGGGAGGCTGAAGCTTTCTTT
CSANREAEAFF